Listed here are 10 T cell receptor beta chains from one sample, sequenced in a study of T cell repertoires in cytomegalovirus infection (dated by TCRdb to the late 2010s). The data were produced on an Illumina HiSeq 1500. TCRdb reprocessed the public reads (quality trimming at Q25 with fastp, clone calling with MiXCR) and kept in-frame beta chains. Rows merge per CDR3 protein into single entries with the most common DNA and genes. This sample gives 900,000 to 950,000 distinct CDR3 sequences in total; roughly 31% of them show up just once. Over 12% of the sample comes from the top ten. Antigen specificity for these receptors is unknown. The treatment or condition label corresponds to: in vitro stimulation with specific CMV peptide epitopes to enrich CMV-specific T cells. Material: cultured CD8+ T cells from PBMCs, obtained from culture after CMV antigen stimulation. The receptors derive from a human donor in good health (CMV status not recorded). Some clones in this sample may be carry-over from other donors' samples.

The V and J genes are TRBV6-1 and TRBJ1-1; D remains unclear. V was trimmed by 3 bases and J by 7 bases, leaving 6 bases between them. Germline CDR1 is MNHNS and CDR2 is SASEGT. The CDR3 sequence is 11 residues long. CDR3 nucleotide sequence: TGTGCCAGCAGTGATCCCAATGAAGCTTTCTTT. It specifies CASSDPNEAFF.

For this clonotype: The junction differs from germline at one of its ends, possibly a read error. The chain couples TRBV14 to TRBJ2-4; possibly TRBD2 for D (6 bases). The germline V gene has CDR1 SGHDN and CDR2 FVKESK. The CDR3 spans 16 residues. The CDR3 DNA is TGTGCCAGCAGCCAGCGAGCGGGTTTAGCCAAAAACATTCTGTACTTC. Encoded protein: CASSQRAGLAKNILYF.

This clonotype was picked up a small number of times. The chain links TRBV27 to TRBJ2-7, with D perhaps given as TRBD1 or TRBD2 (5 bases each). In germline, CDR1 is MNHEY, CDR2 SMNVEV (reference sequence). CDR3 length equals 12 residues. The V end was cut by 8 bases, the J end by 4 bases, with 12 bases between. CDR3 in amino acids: CASGDGFYEQYV. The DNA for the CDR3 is TGTGCCAGCGGGGACGGTTTTTACGAGCAGTACGTC.

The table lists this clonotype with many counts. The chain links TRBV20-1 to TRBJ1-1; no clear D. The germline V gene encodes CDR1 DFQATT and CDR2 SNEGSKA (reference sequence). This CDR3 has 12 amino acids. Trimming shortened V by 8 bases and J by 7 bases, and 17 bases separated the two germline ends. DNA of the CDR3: TGCAGTCCAGAGTTCTCCACCCTTGAAGCTTTCTTT. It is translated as CSPEFSTLEAFF.

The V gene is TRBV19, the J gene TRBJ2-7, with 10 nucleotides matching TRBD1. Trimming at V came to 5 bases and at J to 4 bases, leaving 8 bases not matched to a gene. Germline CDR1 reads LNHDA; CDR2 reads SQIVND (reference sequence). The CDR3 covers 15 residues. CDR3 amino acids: CASSPGTGDLYEQYV. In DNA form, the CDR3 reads TGTGCCAGTAGTCCCGGGACAGGGGACTTATACGAGCAGTACGTC.

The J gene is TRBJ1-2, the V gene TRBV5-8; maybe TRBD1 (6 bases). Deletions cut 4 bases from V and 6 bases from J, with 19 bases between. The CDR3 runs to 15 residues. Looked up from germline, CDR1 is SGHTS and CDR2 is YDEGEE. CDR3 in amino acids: CASSPREGGGDGYTF. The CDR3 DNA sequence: TGTGCCAGCAGCCCCCGGGAGGGCGGGGGCGATGGCTACACCTTC.

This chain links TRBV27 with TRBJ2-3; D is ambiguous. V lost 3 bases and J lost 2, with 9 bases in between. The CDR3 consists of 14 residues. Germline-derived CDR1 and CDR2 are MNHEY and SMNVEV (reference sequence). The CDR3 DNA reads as TGTGCCAGCAGTTTGTCTCCGGACACAGATACGCAGTATTTT. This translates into CASSLSPDTDTQYF.

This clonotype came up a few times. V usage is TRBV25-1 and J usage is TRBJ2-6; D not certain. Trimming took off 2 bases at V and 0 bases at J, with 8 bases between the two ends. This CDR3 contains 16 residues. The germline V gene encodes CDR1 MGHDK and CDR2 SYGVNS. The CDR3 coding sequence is TGTGCCAGCAGTGAAATAAGGAGCTCTGGGGCCAACGTCCTGACTTTC. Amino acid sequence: CASSEIRSSGANVLTF.

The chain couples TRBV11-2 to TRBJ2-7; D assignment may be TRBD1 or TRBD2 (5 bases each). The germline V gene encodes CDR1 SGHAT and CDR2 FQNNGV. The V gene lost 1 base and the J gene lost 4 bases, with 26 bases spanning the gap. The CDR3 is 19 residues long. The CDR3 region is CASSLAGTLVRWSIYEQYF. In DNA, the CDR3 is TGTGCCAGCAGCTTAGCCGGGACCCTTGTGCGATGGTCAATTTACGAGCAGTACTTC.

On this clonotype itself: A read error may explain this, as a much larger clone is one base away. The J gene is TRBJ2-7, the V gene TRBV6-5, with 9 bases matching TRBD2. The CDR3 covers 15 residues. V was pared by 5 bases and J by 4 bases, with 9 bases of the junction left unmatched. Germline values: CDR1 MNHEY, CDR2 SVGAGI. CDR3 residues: CASSEELGLAYEQYF. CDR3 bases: TGTGCCAGCAGTGAAGAATTGGGACTAGCTTACGAGCAGTACTTC.